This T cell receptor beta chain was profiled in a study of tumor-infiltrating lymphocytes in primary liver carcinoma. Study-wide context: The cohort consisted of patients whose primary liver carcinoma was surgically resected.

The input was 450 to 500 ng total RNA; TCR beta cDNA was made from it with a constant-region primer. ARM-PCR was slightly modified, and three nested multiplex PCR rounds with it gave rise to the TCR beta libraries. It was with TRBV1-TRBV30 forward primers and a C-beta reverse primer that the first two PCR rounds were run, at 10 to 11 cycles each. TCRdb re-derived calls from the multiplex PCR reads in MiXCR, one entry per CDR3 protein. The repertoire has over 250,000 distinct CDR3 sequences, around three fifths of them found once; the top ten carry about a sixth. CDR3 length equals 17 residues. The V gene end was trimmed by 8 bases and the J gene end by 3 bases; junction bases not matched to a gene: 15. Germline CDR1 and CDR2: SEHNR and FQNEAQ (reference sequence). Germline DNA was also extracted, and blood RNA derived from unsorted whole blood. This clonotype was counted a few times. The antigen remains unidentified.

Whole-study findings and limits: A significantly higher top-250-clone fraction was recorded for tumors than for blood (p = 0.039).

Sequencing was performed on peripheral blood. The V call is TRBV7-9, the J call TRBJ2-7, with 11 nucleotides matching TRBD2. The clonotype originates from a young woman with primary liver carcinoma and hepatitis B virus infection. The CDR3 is CASLLLVGTSGYYEQYF. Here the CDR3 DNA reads TGTGCCAGCCTCCTCCTAGTCGGGACTAGCGGTTACTACGAGCAGTACTTC.